This TCR beta chain emerged from a study of regulatory T cells in long-lasting Graves disease. This clonotype was seen ten or more times. What it binds is unknown. Whole-study findings and limits: The analysis examined peripheral blood only and excluded thyroid tissue.

Time point meaning: newly diagnosed GD, antithyroid drugs for less than 3 months. PBMCs provided the RNA from which the TCR library was made. Arm-PCR with iRepertoire HTBI primers amplified the CDR3 regions for these TCR beta libraries. TCRdb reprocessed the multiplex PCR reads via MiXCR and lists one record per CDR3 protein. This table holds about 430,000 distinct CDR3 sequences, approximately 16% found once. V gave up 5 bases and J gave up 8 bases, with 15 bases separating them. The CDR3 sequence is 13 residues long. Another study also made use of these data, one on T cells in Graves' hyperthyroidism and ophthalmopathy. Turning to that study: The TCR CDR3 first-round RT-PCR relied on the HTBI primer set. Most clonotypes expanded in the thyroid (above 0.001) were also present in blood. Onset of ophthalmopathy came a median approximately 6.5 months after the model predicted it.

The sample was peripheral blood mononuclear cells (PBMCs), taken at new diagnosis, from a patient treated with antithyroid drugs. The chain uses TRBV12-3 or TRBV12-4 and TRBJ1-2; D perhaps matches TRBD1 (5 bases). The TCR comes from a woman in her thirties or forties with Graves disease. CDR3 in DNA: TGTGCCAGCAGTCCACCATCCCAGGGCGGCTACACCTTC. Protein sequence: CASSPPSQGGYTF.